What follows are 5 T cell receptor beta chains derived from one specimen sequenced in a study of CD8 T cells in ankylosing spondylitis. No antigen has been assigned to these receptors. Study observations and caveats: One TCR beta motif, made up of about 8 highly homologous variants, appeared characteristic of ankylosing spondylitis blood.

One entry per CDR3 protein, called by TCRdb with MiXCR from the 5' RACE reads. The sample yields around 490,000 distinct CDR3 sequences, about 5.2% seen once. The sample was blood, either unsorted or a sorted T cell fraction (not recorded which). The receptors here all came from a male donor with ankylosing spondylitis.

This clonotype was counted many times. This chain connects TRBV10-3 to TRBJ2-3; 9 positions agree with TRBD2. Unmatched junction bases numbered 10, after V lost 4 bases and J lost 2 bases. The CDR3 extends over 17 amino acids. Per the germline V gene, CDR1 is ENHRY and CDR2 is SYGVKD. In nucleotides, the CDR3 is TGTGCCATCAGTGGAAGAACCGGGACTAGCCTCACAGATACGCAGTATTTT. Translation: CAISGRTGTSLTDTQYF.

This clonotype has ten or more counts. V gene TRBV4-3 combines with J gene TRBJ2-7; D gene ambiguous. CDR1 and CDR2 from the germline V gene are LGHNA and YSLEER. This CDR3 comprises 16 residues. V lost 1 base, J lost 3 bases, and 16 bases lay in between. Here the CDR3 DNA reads TGCGCCAGCAGCCAAGGGGTTCAGCAGGCAATCTACGAGCAGTACTTC. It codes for CASSQGVQQAIYEQYF.

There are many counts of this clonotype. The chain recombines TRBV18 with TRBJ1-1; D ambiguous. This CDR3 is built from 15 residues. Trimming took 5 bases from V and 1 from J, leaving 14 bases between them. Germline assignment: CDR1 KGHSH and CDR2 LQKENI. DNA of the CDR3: TGTGCCAGCTCATTCTCAAAGGCGGGGAACACTGAAGCTTTCTTT. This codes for CASSFSKAGNTEAFF.

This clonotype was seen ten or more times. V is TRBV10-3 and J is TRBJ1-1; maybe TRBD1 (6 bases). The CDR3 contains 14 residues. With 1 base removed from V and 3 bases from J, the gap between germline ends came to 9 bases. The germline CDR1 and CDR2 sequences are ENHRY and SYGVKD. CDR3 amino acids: CAISELAGDTEAFF. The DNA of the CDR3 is TGTGCCATCAGTGAGTTAGCAGGGGACACTGAAGCTTTCTTT.

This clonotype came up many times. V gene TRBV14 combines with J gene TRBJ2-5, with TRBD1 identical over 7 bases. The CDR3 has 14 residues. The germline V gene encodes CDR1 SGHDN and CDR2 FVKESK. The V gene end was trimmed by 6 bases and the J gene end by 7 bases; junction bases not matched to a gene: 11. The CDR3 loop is CASSRDSSGGTQYF. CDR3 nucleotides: TGTGCCAGCAGTCGGGACAGTTCTGGTGGGACCCAGTACTTC.